This TCR beta chain emerged from a study of blood T cell repertoires in COVID-19. Study as a whole: Researchers got acute and convalescent COVID-19 samples from the United States, Italy and Spain. From T cells, B-cell-depleted T cells, or PBMCs came the material, which was cDNA or gDNA.

The CDR3 loop spans 14 amino acids. The trim removed 3 bases at V and 6 bases at J, leaving 7 bases unmatched. CDR1 and CDR2 from the germline V gene are KGHSH and LQKENI. The study recruited people aged about 18 to 90 years across 20 to 30 US areas. Assay: immunoSEQ multiplex PCR; the TCRdb copy retains only in-frame clones and omits some. In the table there are 150,000 or so clones, about 80% of which are singletons. The sample comprised PBMCs or T cells enriched from blood (not recorded which). The gene calls are TRBV18 and TRBJ1-1, with TRBD1 matching 7 bases. The sequence was obtained from a man between 45 and 60 years old who had recovered from COVID-19. The CDR3 nucleotides read TGTGCCAGCTCACCCCAGACAGGGAAGGCTGAAGCTTTCTTT. Its translation: CASSPQTGKAEAFF.